This T cell receptor beta chain was recovered during a study of blood T cells in healthy people across ages. The second PCR ran about 6 to 12 cycles with a sample-barcoded 5' primer and J-beta primers. MiXCR was run by TCRdb on the 5' RACE reads, yielding one entry per CDR3 protein. The table shows fewer than 2,000,000 distinct CDR3 sequences, with about two fifths occurring only once. This clonotype was detected only a few times. Total RNA extracted from each sample amounted to at least 6 micrograms. This CDR3 region has 14 residues. In germline, CDR1 is ENHRY, CDR2 SYGVKD. Trimming shortened V by 7 bases and J by 4 bases, and 14 bases separated the two germline ends.

The chain employs TRBV10-3 and TRBJ2-1; D may correspond to TRBD1 or TRBD2 (7 bases each). The origin of this receptor is a human donor in good health. The sequencing sample was made of blood. The CDR3 bases are TGTGCCATCATGGCAGGGGGGGGGTACAATGAGCAGTTCTTC. Residues: CAIMAGGGYNEQFF.